A single sample gave rise to the 29 T cell receptor beta chains below, sequenced in a study of blood T cell repertoires in COVID-19. Method: immunoSEQ multiplex PCR; TCRdb's copy keeps in-frame clones and lacks some. Among 110,000 or so clones listed, around 85% were seen once. The sample consisted of peripheral blood. These receptors were taken from a human donor in a cohort sampled during active COVID-19.

The CDR3 DNA sequence: TGCAGCGCTAGGACGGGGAACTCTGGAAACACCATATATTTT. Amino acids: CSARTGNSGNTIYF. The chain links TRBV29-1 to TRBJ1-3, with D unresolved. The length of the CDR3 is 14 residues. The V end was cut by 7 bases, the J end by 0 bases, with 13 bases between. Germline CDR1 is SQVTM and CDR2 is ANQGSEA.

The CDR3, as DNA: TGCGCCAGCAGCCCAGGACAGTACACAGATACGCAGTATTTT. This codes for CASSPGQYTDTQYF. The rearrangement joins TRBV4-1 to TRBJ2-3; the D gene is possibly TRBD1 (6 bases). Trimming took off 4 bases at V and 2 bases at J, with 10 bases between the two ends. Looked up from germline, CDR1 is MGHRA and CDR2 is YSYEKL. This CDR3 spans 14 amino acids.

This clone turned up a few times. The chain is built from TRBV6-2 or TRBV6-3 and TRBJ2-4, with TRBD1 matching 9 bases. The CDR3 totals 21 residues. J lost 1 base, V lost 4 bases, and 20 bases had no gene match. From germline, CDR1 is MNHEY and CDR2 SVGEGT. The chain's CDR3 is CASSWNRDRDLQVWAKNIQYF. CDR3 in DNA: TGTGCCAGCAGTTGGAACCGGGACAGGGATTTACAAGTATGGGCCAAAAACATTCAGTACTTC.

V is TRBV12-5 and J is TRBJ2-5; 10 bases map to TRBD1. From germline, CDR1 is LGHNT and CDR2 FRNRAP. The CDR3 contains 16 residues. V lost 5 bases to trimming and J lost 6 bases; unmatched junction nucleotides: 12. CDR3 amino acids: CASGSWGTGVVKTQYF. In nucleotides, the CDR3 is TGTGCTAGTGGTAGTTGGGGGACAGGGGTTGTAAAGACCCAGTACTTC.

This clone came up a few times. V gene TRBV9 combines with J gene TRBJ2-7; D might be TRBD2 (7 bases). This CDR3 has 13 amino acids. Trimming shortened V by 8 bases and J by 0 bases, and 12 bases separated the two germline ends. Germline lookup yields CDR1 SGDLS and CDR2 YYNGEE. CDR3 in DNA: TGTGCCAGTGGGGGGGCGGCCTCCTACGAGCAGTACTTC. Residues: CASGGAASYEQYF.

J is TRBJ2-1 and V is TRBV24-1, with 12 bases fitting TRBD2. Germline loops: CDR1 KGHDR, CDR2 SFDVKD. J lost 0 bases, V lost 4 bases, and 9 bases had no gene match. This CDR3 region has 19 residues. The chain's CDR3 is CATSDPRTSGASSYNEQFF. The CDR3 DNA follows: TGTGCCACCAGTGACCCCCGGACTAGCGGGGCTAGCTCCTACAATGAGCAGTTCTTC.

This chain joins TRBV12-3 or TRBV12-4 and TRBJ1-6; no clear D gene. Trimming cost V 1 base and J 8 bases, with 6 bases left between them. This CDR3 comprises 13 residues. Here the CDR3 reads CASSLGSDSPLHF. CDR3 bases: TGTGCCAGCAGTTTAGGGAGTGATTCACCCCTCCACTTT.

This rearrangement joins TRBV6-6 to TRBJ1-1, with a possible D match to TRBD1 (5 bases). The germline V gene has CDR1 MNHNY and CDR2 SVGAGI (reference sequence). The CDR3 covers 13 residues. V was clipped by 4 bases and J by 3 bases, with 9 bases between them. The CDR3 DNA sequence: TGTGCCAGCAGTTCAGGGATCTACACTGAAGCTTTCTTT. It yields the protein CASSSGIYTEAFF.

The chain combines TRBV21-1 with TRBJ2-7; TRBD2, the D gene given by the table, was not confirmed from the DNA. TRBV21-1 is a pseudogene locus. There are 13 residues in the CDR3. CDR3 DNA: TGTGCCAGCAGCCTTCACGGAGATCTCGAGCAGTACTTC. Protein sequence: CASSLHGDLEQYF.

The chain combines TRBV10-3 with TRBJ2-2, with TRBD1 matching over 10 bases. The V gene's germline CDR1 is ENHRY and CDR2 SYGVKD. The trim removed 10 bases at V and 4 bases at J, leaving 6 bases unmatched. The CDR3 is 14 amino acids. CDR3 region: CATDRGRGTGELFF. The CDR3 coding sequence is TGTGCCACAGACAGGGGGCGGGGCACCGGGGAGCTGTTTTTT.

This clone was counted only a few times. The chain couples TRBV30 to TRBJ1-6; D not certain. The CDR3 has 15 residues. V lost 6 bases and J 0 bases, leaving 12 bases between the germline ends. Germline values: CDR1 GTSNPN, CDR2 SVGIG (reference sequence). The CDR3 DNA reads TGTGCCTGTCCGGGTGCAAGCTCCTATAATTCACCCCTCCACTTT. It specifies CACPGASSYNSPLHF.

The chain uses TRBV19 and TRBJ1-1; tentatively, D is TRBD1 (6 bases). Germline V gene sequence: CDR1 LNHDA, CDR2 SQIVND (reference sequence). The CDR3 is 13 amino acids. The V gene lost 6 bases and the J gene lost 0 bases, with 8 bases spanning the gap. CDR3 DNA sequence: TGTGCCAGTAGCGACAGGCTGAACACTGAAGCTTTCTTT. It codes for CASSDRLNTEAFF. The whole variable domain, remainder taken from reference TRBV19 and TRBJ1-1, is DGGITQSPKYLFRKEGQNVTLSCEQNLNHDAMYWYRQDPGQGLRLIYYSQIVNDFQKGDIAEGYSVSREKKESFPLTVTSAQKNPTAFYLCASSDRLNTEAFFGQGTRLTVV.

V gene TRBV11-2 combines with J gene TRBJ2-7; 12 positions match TRBD2. The CDR3 has 15 residues. The V gene's germline CDR1 is SGHAT and CDR2 FQNNGV. Trimming cost V 7 bases and J 2 bases; bases outside gene matches: 6. The CDR3 sequence: CASTLTSGGTYEQYF. CDR3 coding DNA: TGTGCCAGCACCCTGACTAGCGGGGGTACCTACGAGCAGTACTTC. The full variable domain, completed using reference TRBV11-2 and TRBJ2-7, is EAGVAQSPRYKIIEKRQSVAFWCNPISGHATLYWYQQILGQGPKLLIQFQNNGVVDDSQLPKDRFSAERLKGVDSTLKIQPAKLEDSAVYLCASTLTSGGTYEQYFGPGTRLTVT.

The V and J genes are TRBV7-2 and TRBJ2-7; 10 bases agree with TRBD2. Germline V gene data show CDR1 as SGHTA and CDR2 as FQGNSA. V dropped 4 bases and J dropped 3; count of bases not matched to a gene: 3. CDR3 length equals 14 residues. In DNA form, the CDR3 reads TGTGCCAGCAGCTCCCAGCGGGGGGGCTACGAGCAGTACTTC. Residues: CASSSQRGGYEQYF.

This clone came up once. CDR3: CASSLRGGDNQPQHF. The CDR3 nucleotides read TGTGCCAGTAGCCTCAGAGGGGGGGATAATCAGCCCCAGCATTTT. This chain joins TRBV19 and TRBJ1-5; maybe TRBD1 (6 bases). The V gene's germline CDR1 is LNHDA and CDR2 SQIVND (reference sequence). With 6 bases removed from V and 4 bases from J, the gap between germline ends came to 16 bases. The length of the CDR3 is 15 residues.

The table lists this clone with a few counts. The chain is built from TRBV7-2 and TRBJ1-1, with D possibly matching TRBD1 (5 bases). Germline loops: CDR1 SGHTA, CDR2 FQGNSA. Trimming took 8 bases from V and 7 from J, leaving 23 bases between them. The CDR3 contains 15 residues. The CDR3 sequence: CASFIRGGNKGEAFF. CDR3 coding DNA: TGTGCCAGCTTCATTCGGGGGGGAAATAAGGGTGAAGCTTTCTTT.

The chain has TRBV27 and TRBJ1-2; possibly TRBD1 for D (5 bases). In germline, CDR1 is MNHEY, CDR2 SMNVEV (reference sequence). V lost 3 bases and J lost 8, with 19 bases in between. The CDR3 consists of 15 residues. CDR3 amino acids: CASSFSPTAFRGYTF. The CDR3 coding sequence is TGTGCCAGCAGTTTCTCACCGACAGCTTTCCGCGGCTACACCTTC.

This sequence joins TRBV28 and TRBJ2-7, with no clear D. Germline V lookup: CDR1 MDHEN, CDR2 SYDVKM. Trimming shortened V by 5 bases and J by 0 bases, and 14 bases separated the two germline ends. This CDR3 has 15 amino acids. CDR3 sequence: CASSSNGVSSYEQYF. The CDR3 DNA follows: TGTGCCAGCAGTAGCAACGGAGTCTCCTCCTACGAGCAGTACTTC.

The chain uses TRBV9 and TRBJ1-5; TRBD1 matches at 7 bases. With 3 bases clipped from V and 4 bases from J, the junction kept 4 bases outside the gene matches. Looked up from germline, CDR1 is SGDLS and CDR2 is YYNGEE. This CDR3 comprises 14 residues. The CDR3 coding sequence is TGTGCCAGCAGCGCCTCAGGGGGGAATCAGCCCCAGCATTTT. It codes for CASSASGGNQPQHF.

The V and J genes are TRBV19 and TRBJ2-7; D is perhaps TRBD2 (5 bases). This CDR3 comprises 13 residues. Germline loops: CDR1 LNHDA, CDR2 SQIVND (reference sequence). V was shortened by 3 bases and J by 7 bases, with 13 bases between the two germline ends. CDR3 residues: CASSIGPSGEQYF. CDR3 in DNA: TGTGCCAGTAGTATCGGTCCTTCGGGGGAGCAGTACTTC.

This clone was found a few times. V and J are TRBV6-5 and TRBJ1-1; D unresolved. Germline V gives CDR1 MNHEY, CDR2 SVGAGI. The CDR3 length is 14 residues. The V and J ends lost 1 base and 2 bases respectively, with 8 bases between them. CDR3 residues: CASSYLGPNTEAFF. In DNA form, the CDR3 reads TGTGCCAGCAGTTACTTGGGCCCTAACACTGAAGCTTTCTTT.

The chain joins TRBV5-8 to TRBJ2-1; D is unresolved. This CDR3 contains 14 residues. The ends were cut back, 3 bases at V and 4 bases at J, with 11 bases in the middle. Germline V gene lookup returns CDR1 SGHTS and CDR2 YDEGEE. CDR3 bases: TGTGCCAGCAGCTACCAGACATCTTACAATGAGCAGTTCTTC. It yields the protein CASSYQTSYNEQFF.

The chain is built from TRBV27 and TRBJ1-2; 7 bases map to TRBD1. Per the germline V gene, CDR1 is MNHEY and CDR2 is SMNVEV (reference sequence). The CDR3 extends over 13 amino acids. V lost 5 bases to trimming and J lost 4 bases; unmatched junction nucleotides: 4. The CDR3 protein is CASSMTGTYGYTF. CDR3 nucleotides: TGTGCCAGCAGTATGACAGGGACCTATGGCTACACCTTC.

The chain recombines TRBV6-6 with TRBJ1-5, with TRBD1 as a possible D gene (6 bases). The CDR3 is made up of 14 amino acids. Deletions cut 8 bases from V and 3 bases from J, with 14 bases between. The germline V gene has CDR1 MNHNY and CDR2 SVGAGI (reference sequence). The CDR3: CASWGRGNNQPQHF. CDR3 coding DNA: TGTGCCAGCTGGGGCAGGGGTAACAATCAGCCCCAGCATTTT.

The rearrangement joins TRBV19 to TRBJ1-5; TRBD1 agrees at 8 bases. This CDR3 contains 14 residues. V trimming: 5 bases; J trimming: 6 bases; junction bases outside the gene matches: 6. The germline gives CDR1 LNHDA, CDR2 SQIVND (reference sequence). As DNA, the CDR3 is TGTGCCAGTAGTTCCCAGGGGGCGGGTCAGCCCCAGCATTTT. Protein product: CASSSQGAGQPQHF.

The gene calls are TRBV7-2 and TRBJ2-5; weak D call: TRBD2 (6 bases). This CDR3 contains 16 residues. The germline V gene has CDR1 SGHTA and CDR2 FQGNSA. Trimming removed 5 bases at V and 4 bases at J, with 20 bases between. As DNA, the CDR3 is TGTGCCAGCAGCGTCCATCCAGGGAGACTAGGAGAGACCCAGTACTTC. This gives the protein CASSVHPGRLGETQYF. The full variable domain, with the rest looked up from reference TRBV7-2 and TRBJ2-5, is GAGVSQSPSNKVTEKGKDVELRCDPISGHTALYWYRQSLGQGLEFLIYFQGNSAPDKSGLPSDRFSAERTGGSVSTLTIQRTQQEDSAVYLCASSVHPGRLGETQYFGPGTRLLVL.

V is TRBV4-3 and J is TRBJ1-3; TRBD1 might be the D (6 bases). Germline V gene lookup returns CDR1 LGHNA and CDR2 YSLEER. This CDR3 region has 15 residues. Trimming left V 0 bases short and J 4 bases short, with 10 bases between. This chain's CDR3 is CASSQDGQGGNTIYF. The CDR3, as DNA: TGCGCCAGCAGCCAAGATGGCCAGGGGGGAAACACCATATATTTT.

The chain uses TRBV2 and TRBJ1-3; tentative D call: TRBD1 (6 bases). V was cut by 2 bases and J by 0 bases, with 8 bases left in between. Germline-derived CDR1 and CDR2 are SNHLY and FYNNEI. This CDR3 is 15 amino acids long. The CDR3 spells CASSERGSSGNTIYF. The CDR3 DNA is TGTGCCAGCAGTGAAAGGGGGTCCTCTGGAAACACCATATATTTT.

The table lists this clone with a count of one. This chain uses TRBV7-6 with TRBJ2-7, with 9 bases lining up with TRBD1. The V and J ends lost 8 bases and 0 bases, in that order; junction bases with no gene match: 5. Looked up from germline, CDR1 is SGHVS and CDR2 is FNYEAQ. The CDR3 is 14 residues long. Here the CDR3 DNA reads TGTGCCAGCTCCGGGACAGGGAGCTCCTACGAGCAGTACTTC. Amino acid sequence: CASSGTGSSYEQYF.